The rows below give T cell receptor beta chains drawn from one sample of a study of response to subunit inactivated influenza vaccine. TCRdb re-called the RT-PCR reads with MiXCR, one entry per CDR3 protein. Of about 520,000 distinct CDR3 sequences in the sample, over 25% were seen once. This specimen consisted of CD4+ T cells sorted from PBMCs, obtained 5 to 6 days after vaccination. The source of these receptors is a man between 45 and 60 years old who received an inactivated influenza vaccine. CDR3s include the opening cysteine and the closing phenylalanine or tryptophan. The order of the fields is clone size, J gene, D gene, V gene, CDR3 protein, CDR3 DNA. A D gene is named only where the DNA matches it firmly. Some rows have no size entry. The others give once, few or many, or a class for an expanded clone.

few	TRBJ1-1	.	TRBV6-2/TRBV6-3	CASSFPQGEAFF	TGTGCCAGCAGTTTCCCACAGGGAGAAGCTTTCTTT
.	TRBJ1-2	.	TRBV30	CAWSPTGYIGYTF	TGTGCCTGGAGCCCTACAGGGTATATTGGCTACACCTTC
.	TRBJ1-6	.	TRBV10-3	CAISKAGQTDNSPLHF	TGTGCCATCAGTAAAGCCGGACAGACAGATAATTCACCCCTCCACTTT
.	TRBJ2-1	TRBD2	TRBV20-1	CSARGTSGGVNEQFF	TGCAGTGCTAGGGGGACTAGCGGGGGAGTCAATGAGCAGTTCTTC
.	TRBJ1-2	.	TRBV6-6	CASSPLKDYGYTF	TGTGCCAGCAGCCCCCTTAAGGACTATGGCTACACCTTC
few	TRBJ1-2	.	TRBV7-2	CASSLEFVGYTF	TGTGCCAGCAGCTTAGAATTCGTCGGCTACACCTTC
.	TRBJ2-1	.	TRBV20-1	CSAIGGQLGHEQFF	TGCAGTGCTATCGGTGGCCAACTTGGCCATGAGCAGTTCTTC
.	TRBJ2-7	TRBD2	TRBV6-5	CAIRTSGNEQYF	TGTGCCATAAGGACTAGCGGGAACGAGCAGTACTTC
few	TRBJ2-5	TRBD2	TRBV5-1	CASSLASGSYQETQYF	TGCGCCAGCAGCTTGGCTAGCGGATCATACCAAGAGACCCAGTACTTC
few	TRBJ2-1	.	TRBV28	CASSPGDLAYNEQFF	TGTGCCAGCAGCCCCGGAGACCTAGCCTACAATGAGCAGTTCTTC
.	TRBJ1-4	.	TRBV9	CASSPRGLTNEKLFF	TGTGCCAGCAGCCCCCGCGGGTTGACTAATGAAAAACTGTTTTTT
.	TRBJ1-6	.	TRBV29-1	CSVSQGELSPLHF	TGCAGCGTTTCTCAGGGAGAGCTTTCACCCCTCCACTTT
.	TRBJ2-6	TRBD2	TRBV5-1	CASSSGGSSGANVLTF	TGCGCCAGCAGCTCCGGGGGGAGCTCTGGGGCCAACGTCCTGACTTTC
.	TRBJ2-1	TRBD2	TRBV20-1	CSARGRSLAGAFVHNEQFF	TGCAGTGCTAGAGGACGCAGTCTAGCGGGGGCGTTTGTCCACAATGAGCAGTTCTTC
few	TRBJ2-3	TRBD2	TRBV10-2	CASSDPGTSGFVNTQYF	TGCGCCAGCAGCGATCCCGGGACTAGCGGGTTCGTGAATACGCAGTATTTT
once	TRBJ2-3	.	TRBV3-1	CASSPRSGDTDTQYF	TGTGCCAGCAGCCCCCGTTCCGGGGACACAGATACGCAGTATTTT